A single TCR beta chain is shown here with its context. The data were obtained in a study of blood T cell repertoires in COVID-19. The germline V gene encodes CDR1 LGHDT and CDR2 YNNKEL (reference sequence). The CDR3 has 16 amino acids. Trimming took 4 bases from V and 0 from J, leaving 13 bases between them. The assay was immunoSEQ multiplex PCR, and TCRdb's table has in-frame clones only and misses some. The table has around 66,000 clones, around 77% seen once. This clonotype was obtained from a human donor in a cohort sampled during active COVID-19. The chain employs TRBV3-1 (or the pseudogene TRBV3-2) and TRBJ1-3; D might be TRBD1 (5 bases). Sequenced sample: peripheral blood. The CDR3 sequence is CASSLKGRGSGNTIYF. The CDR3 nucleotides read TGTGCCAGCAGCCTAAAGGGAAGGGGCTCTGGAAACACCATATATTTT.